The clone carrying this T cell receptor (beta chain) was recorded many times. Unique molecular identifiers were used in preparing the TCRbeta library. TCRdb analysed the PCR reads with MiXCR anew, one entry per CDR3 protein. The data hold about 360,000 distinct CDR3 sequences, with about an eighth observed a single time. Germline CDR1 and CDR2: SGHTA and FQGNSA. V lost 2 bases and J lost 6; bases outside the gene matches: 11. The CDR3 consists of 17 residues. This record belongs to a study of T-cell reconstitution after alpha-beta-depleted transplantation in children. This chain uses TRBV7-2 with TRBJ1-5, with 9 bases lining up with TRBD1. The specimen comprised PBMCs, sampled from the stem cell graft. The receptor was derived from a human donor who donated a stem cell graft to a child with Fanconi anemia. The CDR3: CASSLPPWGQGAQPQHF. The CDR3 region has the DNA TGTGCCAGCAGCTTACCACCATGGGGACAGGGTGCTCAGCCCCAGCATTTT.